This T cell receptor beta chain was retrieved from a study of T cells in Graves' hyperthyroidism and ophthalmopathy. Regarding the study as a whole: Within blood appeared most thyroid clonotypes that had expanded above 0.001.

Participants, patients aged 18 to 65, had newly diagnosed hyperthyroidism with a duration under 2 months. Uncontrolled infection, other autoimmune disease, pregnancy and lactation each barred patients from inclusion. Points on this clonotype: Its antigen is undetermined.

J gave up 6 bases and V 6 bases, and 10 bases lay outside the gene matches. In germline, CDR1 is MNHNS, CDR2 SASEGT. This CDR3 spans 16 amino acids. Amplification targeted TCR beta CDR3 regions from RNA transcripts. The HTBI set primed first-round TCR CDR3 RT-PCR. TCRdb reprocessed the multiplex PCR reads with MiXCR, giving one entry per CDR3 protein. The sample yields 550,000 to 800,000 distinct CDR3 sequences, roughly 17% seen once. The material sequenced was blood. The source is a man aged 45-60 years with Graves' hyperthyroidism. V and J are TRBV6-1 and TRBJ2-1, with 11 bases identical to TRBD2. The CDR3 spells CASRRFGTSGSNEQFF. As DNA, the CDR3 is TGTGCCAGCAGGCGGTTTGGGACTAGCGGTAGCAATGAGCAGTTCTTC.